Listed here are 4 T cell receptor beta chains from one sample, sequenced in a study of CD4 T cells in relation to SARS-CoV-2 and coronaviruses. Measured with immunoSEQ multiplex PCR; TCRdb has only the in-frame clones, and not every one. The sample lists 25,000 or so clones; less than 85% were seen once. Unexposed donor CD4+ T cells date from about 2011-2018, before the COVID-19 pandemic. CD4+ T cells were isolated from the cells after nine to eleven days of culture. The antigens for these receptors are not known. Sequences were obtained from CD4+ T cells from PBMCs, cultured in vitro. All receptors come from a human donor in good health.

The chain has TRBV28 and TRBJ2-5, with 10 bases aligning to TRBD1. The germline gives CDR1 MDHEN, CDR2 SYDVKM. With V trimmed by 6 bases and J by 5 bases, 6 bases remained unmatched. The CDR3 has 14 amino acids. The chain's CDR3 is CASRLTGGRETQYF. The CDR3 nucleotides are TGTGCCAGCAGACTGACAGGGGGCAGGGAGACCCAGTACTTC.

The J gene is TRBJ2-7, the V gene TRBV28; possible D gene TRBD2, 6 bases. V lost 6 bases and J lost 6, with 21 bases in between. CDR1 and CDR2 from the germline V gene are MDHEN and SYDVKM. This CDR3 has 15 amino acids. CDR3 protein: CASRTILPGLREQYF. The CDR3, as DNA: TGTGCCAGCAGGACTATATTGCCGGGACTTCGCGAGCAGTACTTC.

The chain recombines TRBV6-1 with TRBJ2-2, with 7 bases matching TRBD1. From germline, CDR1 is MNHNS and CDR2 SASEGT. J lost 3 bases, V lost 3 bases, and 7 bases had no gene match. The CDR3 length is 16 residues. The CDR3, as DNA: TGTGCCAGCAGTGAGCCATTCGGGACAGACACCGGGGAGCTGTTTTTT. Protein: CASSEPFGTDTGELFF.

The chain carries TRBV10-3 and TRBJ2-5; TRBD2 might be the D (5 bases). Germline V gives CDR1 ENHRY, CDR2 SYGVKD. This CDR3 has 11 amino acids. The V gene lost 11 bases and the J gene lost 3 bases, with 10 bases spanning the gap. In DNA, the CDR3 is TGTGCCGCCAAGGGAGAAGAGACCCAGTACTTC. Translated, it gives CAAKGEETQYF.